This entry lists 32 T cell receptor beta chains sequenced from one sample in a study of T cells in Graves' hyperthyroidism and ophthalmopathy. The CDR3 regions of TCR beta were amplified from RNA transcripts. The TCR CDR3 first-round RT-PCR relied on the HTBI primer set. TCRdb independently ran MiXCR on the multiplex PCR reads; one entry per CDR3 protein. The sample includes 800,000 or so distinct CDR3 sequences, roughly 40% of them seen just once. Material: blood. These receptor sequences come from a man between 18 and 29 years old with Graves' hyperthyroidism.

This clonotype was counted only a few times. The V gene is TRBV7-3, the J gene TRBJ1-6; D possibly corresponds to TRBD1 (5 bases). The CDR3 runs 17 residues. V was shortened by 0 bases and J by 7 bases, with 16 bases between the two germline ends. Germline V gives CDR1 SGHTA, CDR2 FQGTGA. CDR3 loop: CASSLTRHRGWNSPLHF. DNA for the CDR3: TGTGCCAGCAGCTTAACAAGGCACCGGGGCTGGAATTCACCCCTCCACTTT. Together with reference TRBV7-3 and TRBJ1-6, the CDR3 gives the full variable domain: GAGVSQTPSNKVTEKGKYVELRCDPISGHTALYWYRQSLGQGPEFLIYFQGTGAADDSGLPNDRFFAVRPEGSVSTLKIQRTERGDSAVYLCASSLTRHRGWNSPLHFGNGTRLTVT.

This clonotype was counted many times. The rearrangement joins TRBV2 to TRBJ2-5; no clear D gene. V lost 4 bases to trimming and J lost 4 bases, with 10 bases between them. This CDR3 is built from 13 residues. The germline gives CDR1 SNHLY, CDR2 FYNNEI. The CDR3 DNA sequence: TGTGCCAGCAGTGTTAGTATGCTAGAGACCCAGTACTTC. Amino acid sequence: CASSVSMLETQYF.

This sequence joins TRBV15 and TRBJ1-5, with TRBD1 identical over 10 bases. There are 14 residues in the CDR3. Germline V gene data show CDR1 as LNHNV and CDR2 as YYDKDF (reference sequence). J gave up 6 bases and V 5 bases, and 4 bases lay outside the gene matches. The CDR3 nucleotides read TGTGCCACCAGCCCCCGGGACAGGGGTCAGCCCCAGCATTTT. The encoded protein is CATSPRDRGQPQHF.

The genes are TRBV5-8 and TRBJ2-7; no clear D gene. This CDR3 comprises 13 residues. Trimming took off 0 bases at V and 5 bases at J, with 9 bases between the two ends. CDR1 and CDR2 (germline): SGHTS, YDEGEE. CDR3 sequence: CASSLGITDEQYF. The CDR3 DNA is TGTGCCAGCAGCTTGGGAATCACGGACGAGCAGTACTTC.

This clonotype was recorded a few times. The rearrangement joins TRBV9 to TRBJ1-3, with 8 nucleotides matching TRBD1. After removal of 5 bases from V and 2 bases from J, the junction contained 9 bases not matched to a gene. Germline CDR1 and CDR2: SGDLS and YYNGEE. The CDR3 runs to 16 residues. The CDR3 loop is CASSSEGRGPGNTIYF. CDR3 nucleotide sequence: TGTGCCAGCAGTTCTGAAGGCAGGGGGCCTGGAAACACCATATATTTT.

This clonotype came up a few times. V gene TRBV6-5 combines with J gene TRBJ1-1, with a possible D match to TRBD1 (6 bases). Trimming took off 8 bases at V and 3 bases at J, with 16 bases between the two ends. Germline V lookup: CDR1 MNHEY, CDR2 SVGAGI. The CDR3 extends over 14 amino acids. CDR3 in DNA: TGTGCCAGCGGGGGGGCGCGTGGGGACACTGAAGCTTTCTTT. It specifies CASGGARGDTEAFF.

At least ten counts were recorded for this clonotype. The CDR3, as DNA: TGTGCCAGCAGTTTTGGCGACAGTGATTCACCCCTCCACTTT. It yields the protein CASSFGDSDSPLHF. This sequence joins TRBV12-3 or TRBV12-4 and TRBJ1-6; D is perhaps TRBD1 (5 bases). Trimming cost V 3 bases and J 8 bases, with 11 bases left between them. The CDR3 extends over 14 amino acids.

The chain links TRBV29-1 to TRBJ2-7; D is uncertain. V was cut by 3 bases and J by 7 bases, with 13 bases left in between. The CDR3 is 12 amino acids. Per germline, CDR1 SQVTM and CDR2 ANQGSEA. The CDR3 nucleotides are TGCAGCGTTGAGGTGCGCCGCCGGGAGCAGTACTTC. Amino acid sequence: CSVEVRRREQYF.

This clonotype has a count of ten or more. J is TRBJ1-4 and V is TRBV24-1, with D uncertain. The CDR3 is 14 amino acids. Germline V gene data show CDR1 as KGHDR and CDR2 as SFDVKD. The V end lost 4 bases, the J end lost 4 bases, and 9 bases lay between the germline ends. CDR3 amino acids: CATSEGRCNEKLFF. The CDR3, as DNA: TGTGCCACCAGTGAAGGGAGGTGTAATGAAAAACTGTTTTTT.

The CDR3 region has the DNA TGTGCCACCAGTGATTCCGAGGGTCAGCCCCAGTACTTC. This gives the protein CATSDSEGQPQYF. The V call is TRBV24-1, the J call TRBJ2-5, with D possibly being TRBD2 (5 bases). Germline V CDR1 and CDR2: KGHDR, SFDVKD. V gave up 2 bases and J gave up 9 bases, with 12 bases separating them. CDR3 length: 13 residues.

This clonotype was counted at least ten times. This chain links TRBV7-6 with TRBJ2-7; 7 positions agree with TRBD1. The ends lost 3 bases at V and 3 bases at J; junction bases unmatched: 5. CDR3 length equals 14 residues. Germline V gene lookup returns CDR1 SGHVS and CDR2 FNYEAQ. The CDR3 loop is CASSFGSGGYEQYF. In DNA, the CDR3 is TGTGCCAGCAGCTTTGGGTCAGGGGGCTACGAGCAGTACTTC.

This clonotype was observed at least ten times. CDR3 in amino acids: CASSLTEWDRGHEQYF. The CDR3 DNA sequence: TGTGCCAGCAGCTTAACTGAGTGGGACAGGGGTCACGAGCAGTACTTC. The chain couples TRBV7-9 to TRBJ2-7, with 10 nucleotides matching TRBD1. Germline V gene sequence: CDR1 SEHNR, CDR2 FQNEAQ (reference sequence). The ends lost 2 bases at V and 5 bases at J; junction bases unmatched: 9. This CDR3 region has 16 residues. The complete variable domain, with remaining parts taken from reference TRBV7-9 and TRBJ2-7, reads DTGVSQNPRHKITKRGQNVTFRCDPISEHNRLYWYRQTLGQGPEFLTYFQNEAQLEKSRLLSDRFSAERPKGSFSTLEIQRTEQGDSAMYLCASSLTEWDRGHEQYFGPGTRLTVT.

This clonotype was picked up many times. The CDR3 nucleotides are TGTGCCAGTAGTATAACCGGGTATCAGCCCCAGCATTTT. Its translation: CASSITGYQPQHF. The chain uses TRBV19 and TRBJ1-5; no clear D. CDR1 LNHDA and CDR2 SQIVND come from the germline V gene (reference sequence). V gave up 2 bases and J gave up 5 bases, with 7 bases separating them. This CDR3 has 13 residues.

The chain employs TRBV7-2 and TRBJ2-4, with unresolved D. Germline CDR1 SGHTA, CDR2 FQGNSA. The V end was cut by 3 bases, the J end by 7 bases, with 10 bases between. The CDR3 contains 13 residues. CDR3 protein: CASSFKGSNIQYF. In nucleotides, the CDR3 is TGTGCCAGCAGCTTCAAAGGGTCGAACATTCAGTACTTC.

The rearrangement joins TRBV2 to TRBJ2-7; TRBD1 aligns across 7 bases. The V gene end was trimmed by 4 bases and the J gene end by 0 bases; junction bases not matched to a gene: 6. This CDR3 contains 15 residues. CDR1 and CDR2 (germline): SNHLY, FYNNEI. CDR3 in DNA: TGTGCCAGCAGTGCTTCGACAGGGTCCTCCTACGAGCAGTACTTC. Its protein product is CASSASTGSSYEQYF.

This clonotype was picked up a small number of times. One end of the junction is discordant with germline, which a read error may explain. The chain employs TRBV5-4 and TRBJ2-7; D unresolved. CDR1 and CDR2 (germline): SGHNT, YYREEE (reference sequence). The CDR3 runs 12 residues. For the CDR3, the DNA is TGTGCCAGCAGCTTGTTGGCGAGCGAGCAGTGCTTC. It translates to CASSLLASEQCF.

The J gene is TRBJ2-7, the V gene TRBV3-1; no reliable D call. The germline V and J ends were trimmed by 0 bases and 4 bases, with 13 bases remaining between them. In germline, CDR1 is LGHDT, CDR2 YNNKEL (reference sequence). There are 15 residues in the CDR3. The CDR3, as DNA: TGTGCCAGCAGCCAAGAAGTGGACCCTTCGTACGAGCAGTACTTC. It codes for CASSQEVDPSYEQYF.

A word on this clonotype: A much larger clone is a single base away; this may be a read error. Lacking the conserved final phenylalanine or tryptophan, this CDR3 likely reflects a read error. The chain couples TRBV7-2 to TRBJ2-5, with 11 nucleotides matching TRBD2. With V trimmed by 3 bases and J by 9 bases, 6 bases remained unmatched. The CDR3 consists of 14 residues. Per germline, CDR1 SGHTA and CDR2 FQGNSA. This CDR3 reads CASSFTSGSRSQYL. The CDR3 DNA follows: TGTGCCAGCAGCTTTACTAGCGGGAGTAGGTCCCAGTACCTC.

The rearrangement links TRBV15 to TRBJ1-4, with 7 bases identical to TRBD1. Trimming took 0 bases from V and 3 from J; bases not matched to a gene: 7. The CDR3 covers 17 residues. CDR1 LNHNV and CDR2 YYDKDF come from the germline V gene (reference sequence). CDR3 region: CATSRDKYGQANEKLFF. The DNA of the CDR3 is TGTGCCACCAGCAGAGATAAATATGGACAGGCTAATGAAAAACTGTTTTTT.

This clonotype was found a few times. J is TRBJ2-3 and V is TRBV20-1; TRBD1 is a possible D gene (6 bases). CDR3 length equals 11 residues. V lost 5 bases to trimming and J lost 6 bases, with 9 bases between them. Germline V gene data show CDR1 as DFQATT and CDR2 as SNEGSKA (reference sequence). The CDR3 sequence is CSAQRGDTQYF. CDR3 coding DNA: TGCAGTGCTCAAAGGGGGGATACGCAGTATTTT.

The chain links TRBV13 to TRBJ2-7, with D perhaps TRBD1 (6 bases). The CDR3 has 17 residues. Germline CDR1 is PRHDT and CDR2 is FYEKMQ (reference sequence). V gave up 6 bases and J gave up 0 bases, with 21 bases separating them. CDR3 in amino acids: CASSYSLGHGPSYEQYF. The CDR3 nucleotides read TGTGCCAGCAGTTACTCCCTGGGACACGGACCCTCCTACGAGCAGTACTTC.

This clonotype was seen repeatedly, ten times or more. Here the CDR3 reads CATSDVSGRAGETQYF. The CDR3 coding sequence is TGTGCCACCAGTGATGTAAGCGGGAGGGCTGGGGAGACCCAGTACTTC. V usage is TRBV24-1 and J usage is TRBJ2-5, with 10 bases identical to TRBD2. CDR1 and CDR2 from the germline V gene are KGHDR and SFDVKD. V shed 3 bases, J shed 5 bases, and the junction held 8 bases outside the gene matches. This CDR3 is built from 16 residues.

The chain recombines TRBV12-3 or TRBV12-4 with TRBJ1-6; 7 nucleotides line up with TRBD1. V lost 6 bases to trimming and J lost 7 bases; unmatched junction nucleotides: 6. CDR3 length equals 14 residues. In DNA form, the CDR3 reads TGTGCCAGCAGACCAACAGGGGAGAATTCACCCCTCCACTTT. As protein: CASRPTGENSPLHF.

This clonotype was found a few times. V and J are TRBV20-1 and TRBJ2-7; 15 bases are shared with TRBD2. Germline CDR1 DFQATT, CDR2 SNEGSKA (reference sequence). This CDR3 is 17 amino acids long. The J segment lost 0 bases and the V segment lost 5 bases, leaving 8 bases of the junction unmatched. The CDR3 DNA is TGCAGTGCTCCGGGACTAGCGGGAGGAAGGGGCTCCTACGAGCAGTACTTC. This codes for CSAPGLAGGRGSYEQYF.

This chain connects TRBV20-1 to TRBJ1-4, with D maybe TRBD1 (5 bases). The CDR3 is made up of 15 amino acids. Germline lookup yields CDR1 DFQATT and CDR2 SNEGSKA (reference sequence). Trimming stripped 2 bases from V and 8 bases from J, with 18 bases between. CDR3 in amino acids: CSARSAPGLKEKLFF. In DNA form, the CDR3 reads TGCAGTGCTAGATCCGCCCCGGGACTGAAAGAAAAACTGTTTTTT.

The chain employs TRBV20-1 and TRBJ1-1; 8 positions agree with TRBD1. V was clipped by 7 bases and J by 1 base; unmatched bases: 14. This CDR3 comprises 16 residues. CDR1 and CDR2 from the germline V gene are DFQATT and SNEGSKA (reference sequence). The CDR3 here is CSDSDSPGQANTEAFF. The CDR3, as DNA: TGCAGTGATAGTGACTCCCCGGGACAGGCGAACACTGAAGCTTTCTTT.

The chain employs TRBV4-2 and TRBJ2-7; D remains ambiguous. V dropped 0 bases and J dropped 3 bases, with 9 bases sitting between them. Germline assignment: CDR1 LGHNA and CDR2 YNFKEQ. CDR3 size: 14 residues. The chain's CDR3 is CASSQELPDYEQYF. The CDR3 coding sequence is TGTGCCAGCAGCCAAGAACTACCAGACTACGAGCAGTACTTC.

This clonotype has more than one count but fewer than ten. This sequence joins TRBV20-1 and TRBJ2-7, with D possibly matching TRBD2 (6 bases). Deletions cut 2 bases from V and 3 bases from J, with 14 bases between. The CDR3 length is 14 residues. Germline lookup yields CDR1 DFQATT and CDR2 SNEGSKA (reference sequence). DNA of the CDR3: TGCAGTGCTAGAATATGGGGGGACTTCTACGAGCAGTACTTC. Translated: CSARIWGDFYEQYF.

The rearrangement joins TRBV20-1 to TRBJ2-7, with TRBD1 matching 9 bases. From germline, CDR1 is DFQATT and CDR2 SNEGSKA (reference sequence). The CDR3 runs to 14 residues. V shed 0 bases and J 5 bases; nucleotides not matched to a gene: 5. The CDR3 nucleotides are TGCAGTGCTAGAGATCGGGACAGGGAGCACGAGCAGTACTTC. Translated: CSARDRDREHEQYF.

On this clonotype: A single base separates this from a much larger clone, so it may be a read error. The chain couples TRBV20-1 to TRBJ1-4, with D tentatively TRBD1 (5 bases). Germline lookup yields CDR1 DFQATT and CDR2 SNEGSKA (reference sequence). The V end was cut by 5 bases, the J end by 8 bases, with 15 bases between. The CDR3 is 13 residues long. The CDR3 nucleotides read TGCAGTGCTTCGGCAGGGCGAAACGAAAAACTGTTTTTT. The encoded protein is CSASAGRNEKLFF.

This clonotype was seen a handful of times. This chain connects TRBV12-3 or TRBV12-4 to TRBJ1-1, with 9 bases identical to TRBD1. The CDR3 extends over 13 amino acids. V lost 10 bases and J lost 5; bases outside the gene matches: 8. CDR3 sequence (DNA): TGTGCCACCCAGGACAGGGGAGGTACTGAAGCTTTCTTT. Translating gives CATQDRGGTEAFF.

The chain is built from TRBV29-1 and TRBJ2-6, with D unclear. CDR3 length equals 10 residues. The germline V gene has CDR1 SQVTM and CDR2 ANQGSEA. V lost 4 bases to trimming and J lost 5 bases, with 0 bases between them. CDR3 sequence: CSVGANVLTF. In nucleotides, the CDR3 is TGCAGCGTTGGGGCCAACGTCCTGACTTTC. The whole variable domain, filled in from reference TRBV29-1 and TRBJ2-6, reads SAVISQKPSRDICQRGTSLTIQCQVDSQVTMMFWYRQQPGQSLTLIATANQGSEATYESGFVIDKFPISRPNLTFSTLTVSNMSPEDSSIYLCSVGANVLTFGAGSRLTVL.